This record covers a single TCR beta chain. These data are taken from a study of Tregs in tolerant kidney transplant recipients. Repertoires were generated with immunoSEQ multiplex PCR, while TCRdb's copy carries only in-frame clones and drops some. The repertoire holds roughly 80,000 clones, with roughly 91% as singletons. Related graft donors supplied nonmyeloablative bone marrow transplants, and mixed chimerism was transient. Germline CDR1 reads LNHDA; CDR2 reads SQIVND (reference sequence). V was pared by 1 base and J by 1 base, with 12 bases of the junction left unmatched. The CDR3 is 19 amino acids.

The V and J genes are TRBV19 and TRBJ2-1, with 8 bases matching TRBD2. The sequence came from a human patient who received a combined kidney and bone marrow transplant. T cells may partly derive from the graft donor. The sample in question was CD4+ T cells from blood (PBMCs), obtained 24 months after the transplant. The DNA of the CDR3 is TGTGCCAGTAGTATAGTAGGCCCGGAGGCGGGGGGTTCCTACAATGAGCAGTTCTTC. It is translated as CASSIVGPEAGGSYNEQFF.